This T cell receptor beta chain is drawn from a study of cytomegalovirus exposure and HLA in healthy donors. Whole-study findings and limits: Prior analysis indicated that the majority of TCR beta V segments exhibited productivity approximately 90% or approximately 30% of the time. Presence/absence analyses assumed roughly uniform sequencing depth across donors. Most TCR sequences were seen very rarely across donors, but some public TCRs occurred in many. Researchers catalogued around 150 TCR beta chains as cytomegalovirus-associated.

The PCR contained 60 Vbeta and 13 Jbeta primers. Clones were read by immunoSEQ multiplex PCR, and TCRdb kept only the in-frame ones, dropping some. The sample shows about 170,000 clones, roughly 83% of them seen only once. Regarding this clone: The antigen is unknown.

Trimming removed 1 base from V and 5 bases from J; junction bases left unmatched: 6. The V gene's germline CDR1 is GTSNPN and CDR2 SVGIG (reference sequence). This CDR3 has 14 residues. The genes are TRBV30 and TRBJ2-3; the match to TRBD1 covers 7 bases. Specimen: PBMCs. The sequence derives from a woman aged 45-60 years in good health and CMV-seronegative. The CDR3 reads CAWSGGGAEDTQYF. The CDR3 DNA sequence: TGTGCCTGGAGTGGAGGGGGCGCAGAAGATACGCAGTATTTT.